The 2 T cell receptor beta chains in this list originate from one sample, sequenced in a study of technical replicates of blood from several donors. Generated by immunoSEQ multiplex PCR, the TCRdb table keeps only in-frame clones and is missing some. The sample consists of about 84,000 clones, 93% of them appearing once. Sequencing was performed on T cells isolated from PBMCs. The receptors here all came from a human donor in good health.

The chain employs TRBV6-4 and TRBJ2-1; D remains ambiguous. The CDR3 runs 16 residues. In germline, CDR1 is MRHNA, CDR2 SNTAGT. V was trimmed by 2 bases and J by 0 bases, leaving 11 bases between them. Written as DNA, the CDR3 is TGTGCCAGCAGTGACAGGTTGAGGTCCTCCTACAATGAGCAGTTCTTC. This gives the protein CASSDRLRSSYNEQFF.

The J gene is TRBJ2-1, the V gene TRBV7-6; perhaps TRBD2 as D (5 bases). V was trimmed by 5 bases and J by 5 bases, leaving 22 bases between them. CDR3 length equals 17 residues. Germline V CDR1 and CDR2: SGHVS, FNYEAQ. The CDR3 region has the DNA TGTGCCAGCAGCCAGGCCGGTGGTGGGAGTCTCAACAATGAGCAGTTCTTC. Translated, it gives CASSQAGGGSLNNEQFF. Full variable domain (outside the CDR3, taken from reference TRBV7-6 and TRBJ2-1): GAGVSQSPRYKVTKRGQDVALRCDPISGHVSLYWYRQALGQGPEFLTYFNYEAQQDKSGLPNDRFSAERPEGSISTLTIQRTEQRDSAMYRCASSQAGGGSLNNEQFFGPGTRLTVL.